Listed below are T cell receptor beta chains from one sample, sequenced in a study of OX40 agonist ivuxolimab in advanced cancers. Method: immunoSEQ multiplex PCR; TCRdb's copy keeps in-frame clones and lacks some. The table records around 53,000 clones, roughly 84% of them present only once. The sample in question was CD4+ or CD8+ T cells sorted from blood, obtained in a trial of the OX40 agonist ivuxolimab. The receptors were sampled from an adult with an advanced solid tumor such as melanoma, head and neck, liver or kidney cancer. The CDR3 runs from the conserved cysteine through the conserved F or W. The order of the fields is CDR3 DNA, CDR3 protein, V gene, J gene, D gene, clone size. The D gene is left open where the match is weak. Size tells how often a clone was seen (once, few, many) or the class of an expanded clone, and some rows leave it out.

TGCGCCAGCAGTGAGGACTTTGCCGGGGAGCTGTTTTTT	CASSEDFAGELFF	TRBV10-2	TRBJ2-2	-	-
TGTGCCAGCGTATCCTCAGGGGATTACAATGAGCAGTTCTTC	CASVSSGDYNEQFF	TRBV5-5	TRBJ2-1	-	-
TGTGCCAGCAGTGACAGCGGAACCTACAATGAGCAGTTCTTC	CASSDSGTYNEQFF	TRBV2	TRBJ2-1	-	-
TGTGCCAGCAGCCCGCAGGGGGGGCTGGCCAAAAACATTCAGTACTTC	CASSPQGGLAKNIQYF	TRBV11-2	TRBJ2-4	-	once
TGTGCCAGCAGCGTAGGCGGGGACGGAATTAATGAAAAACTGTTTTTT	CASSVGGDGINEKLFF	TRBV9	TRBJ1-4	-	-
TGTGCCAGCAGCTTAGAGGGGGCGCGTAGCTCCTACAATGAGCAGTTCTTC	CASSLEGARSSYNEQFF	TRBV11-3	TRBJ2-1	-	few
TGTGCCAGCAGCCCTACTGGTTGGCCGCGGTATTTT	CASSPTGWPRYF	TRBV11-1	TRBJ2-3	-	-
TGTGCCTGGAGCGATAGCGATGGCAAAAACATTCAGTACTTC	CAWSDSDGKNIQYF	TRBV30	TRBJ2-4	-	few
TGTGCCAGCAGCTTAGGGAGAGGGACAGGAACTGAAAAACTGTTTTTT	CASSLGRGTGTEKLFF	TRBV7-1	TRBJ1-4	TRBD1	-
TGTGCCAGCAGCGCCCCTACCGGGGCGGGATCCTACGAGCAGTACTTC	CASSAPTGAGSYEQYF	TRBV5-6	TRBJ2-7	-	-
TGTGCCAGCAGCTTTGGTGGGGGGGGGCGCGGGTACGAGCAGTACTTC	CASSFGGGGRGYEQYF	TRBV5-4	TRBJ2-7	-	once
TGCAGTGCATCCGGACATGAGACCCAGTACTTC	CSASGHETQYF	TRBV20-1	TRBJ2-5	-	-
TGTGCCAGCAGTTTACAGACAAACTCCTACAATGAGCAGTTCTTC	CASSLQTNSYNEQFF	TRBV27	TRBJ2-1	-	-
TGCGCCAGCAGCTTGGCCCCGGTGGGCAATCAGCCCCAGCATTTT	CASSLAPVGNQPQHF	TRBV5-1	TRBJ1-5	-	-
TGTGCCAGCAGCGCCCGGCCCAATGATCAGCCCCAGCATTTT	CASSARPNDQPQHF	TRBV5-4	TRBJ1-5	-	-
TGTGCCAGCAGCGAACAGGGGGCCCGCTACAATGAGCAGTTCTTC	CASSEQGARYNEQFF	TRBV5-6	TRBJ2-1	TRBD1	-
TGCGCCAGCAGCCAAGATGGGACTAGCGGGAGGGCCGAGTTCTTC	CASSQDGTSGRAEFF	TRBV4-1	TRBJ2-1	TRBD2	-
TGTGCCAGCAGTGAAACCGGCGCAAGCAATCAGCCCCAGCATTTT	CASSETGASNQPQHF	TRBV6-1	TRBJ1-5	-	-
TGTGCCAGCAGTGTAGTACCCCCACGGGCACTCTCCTACAATGAGCAGTTCTTC	CASSVVPPRALSYNEQFF	TRBV6-1	TRBJ2-1	-	few
TGTGCCAGTAGTATGGACAGGGGGCGCGAGCAGTACTTC	CASSMDRGREQYF	TRBV19	TRBJ2-7	TRBD1	-
TGTGCCAGCAGTGAAGCGGTAGCGGGAGCATTCCCTTACGAGCAGTACTTC	CASSEAVAGAFPYEQYF	TRBV6-1	TRBJ2-7	TRBD2	-
TGTGCCAGCAGCTCAAGCGGAGATACGCAGTATTTT	CASSSSGDTQYF	TRBV28	TRBJ2-3	-	-
TGTGCCAGCAGCAAGGCAGGGGGCCGCCGGGAGACCCAGTACTTC	CASSKAGGRRETQYF	TRBV21-1	TRBJ2-5	-	-
TGTGCCAGCAGCTTAGGAGGACTGGGTGATCCACCCCTCCACTTT	CASSLGGLGDPPLHF	TRBV7-8	TRBJ1-6	-	-
TGTGCCAGCAGCGTAGCAGGAGATAATTCACCCCTCCACTTT	CASSVAGDNSPLHF	TRBV6-1	TRBJ1-6	-	-
TGTGCCAGCAGCCAAGACAGGGGACCGATGAGCACCGGGGAGCTGTTTTTT	CASSQDRGPMSTGELFF	TRBV4-2	TRBJ2-2	-	-
TGTGCCAGCAGCCCCGGGACTGGAAACACCATATATTTT	CASSPGTGNTIYF	TRBV28	TRBJ1-3	-	-
TGTGCCATCACTTTGGGACAGGGGATGAACACTGAAGCTTTCTTT	CAITLGQGMNTEAFF	TRBV10-3	TRBJ1-1	TRBD1	-
TGTGCCACCAGCAGAGTATCGGGCCAAGAGACCCAGTACTTC	CATSRVSGQETQYF	TRBV15	TRBJ2-5	-	-
TGTGCCAGCAGCTTCCCTAAGGGGGCCACCTACGAGCAGTACTTC	CASSFPKGATYEQYF	TRBV7-9	TRBJ2-7	TRBD1	-
TGTGCCAGCTCACCCAAAAGACTCGGGGTCACTGAAGCTTTCTTT	CASSPKRLGVTEAFF	TRBV18	TRBJ1-1	-	-
TGTGCCAGTACCCCTCCGGACAGGGGCCTCTATGGCTACACCTTC	CASTPPDRGLYGYTF	TRBV19	TRBJ1-2	TRBD1	-
TGCGCCAGCAGCCGTTTCAATGAGCAGTTCTTC	CASSRFNEQFF	TRBV4-1	TRBJ2-1	-	-
TGTGCCAGCAGCTTGGGAGATAGAAGTTTATTCGAGCAGTACTTC	CASSLGDRSLFEQYF	TRBV5-4	TRBJ2-7	-	-
TGTGCCATCACCGCCCGGGACTTTGACGAGCAGTACTTC	CAITARDFDEQYF	TRBV10-3	TRBJ2-7	-	-
TGTGCCAGCAGACAATGGGGGGAGGGCGGGAATACGCAGTATTTT	CASRQWGEGGNTQYF	TRBV6-5	TRBJ2-3	TRBD2	-
TGTGCCAGTACCATAAATCGGGATGGAAACACCATATATTTT	CASTINRDGNTIYF	TRBV19	TRBJ1-3	-	-
TGTGCCAGTAGGAGACTAGCAGACTTCACAGATACGCAGTATTTT	CASRRLADFTDTQYF	TRBV19	TRBJ2-3	TRBD2	-
TGTGCCAGCAGCCGGGGACTAGCGGGAATTAGCACAGATACGCAGTATTTT	CASSRGLAGISTDTQYF	TRBV5-4	TRBJ2-3	TRBD2	-
TGTGCCAGCAGCCGGGACATTGACACCGGGGAGCTGTTTTTT	CASSRDIDTGELFF	TRBV5-5	TRBJ2-2	-	-
TGTGCCAGCCACAGGGGCACTGAAGCTTTCTTT	CASHRGTEAFF	TRBV6-1	TRBJ1-1	TRBD1	-
TGTGCCAGCGCCGCACTAGCTCTCACCGGGGAGCTGTTTTTT	CASAALALTGELFF	TRBV2	TRBJ2-2	-	-
TGCGCCAGCAGCTTGGAGGGACTAGCGCACAATGAGCAGTTCTTC	CASSLEGLAHNEQFF	TRBV5-1	TRBJ2-1	TRBD2	-
TGTGCCAGCAGTGATTTCACTTCTAGTACCTACGAGCAGTACTTC	CASSDFTSSTYEQYF	TRBV6-1	TRBJ2-7	-	once
TGTGCCAGCAGTTATGGGCAGAGCAGAGGCTACACCTTC	CASSYGQSRGYTF	TRBV6-6	TRBJ1-2	-	-
TGTGCCAGCCAGGAAGGTGAGGATACGCAGTATTTT	CASQEGEDTQYF	TRBV2	TRBJ2-3	-	-
TGTGCCAGCAGCTTTTTTGGGGGCGCAGGAGCTTTCTTT	CASSFFGGAGAFF	TRBV7-9	TRBJ1-1	-	-
TGCGCCAGCAGCCAAACTTCCGGGACCGCTCGTGGCTACACCTTC	CASSQTSGTARGYTF	TRBV4-1	TRBJ1-2	-	-